The rows below give T cell receptor beta chains drawn from one sample of a study of early T cells in non-severe SARS-CoV-2 infection. Each CDR3 protein is one row after TCRdb ran MiXCR on the 5' RACE reads. The sample lists about 21,000 distinct CDR3 sequences, 5.7% seen once, with about 14% in the top ten. The starting material was whole blood, obtained at baseline. The source is an adult who was a healthcare worker with PCR-confirmed SARS-CoV-2 infection or an uninfected control (not recorded which). Each CDR3 is given with its conserved first and last residue.

V gene | CDR3 length | CDR3 protein
TRBV29-1 | 13 | CSVRTEVNTEAFF
TRBV6-6 | 15 | CASSYSGQANYGYTF
TRBV18 | 14 | CASSPDSYNSPLHF
TRBV10-2 | 16 | CASSDRRTAETYEQYF
TRBV7-6 | 10 | CASRGETQYF
TRBV11-2 | 15 | CASSGNSLGTGELFF
TRBV6-5 | 12 | CASSYEENTIYF
TRBV10-3 | 12 | CAISDDSYEQYF
TRBV7-9 | 15 | CASTQRGGPYNEQFF
TRBV29-1 | 13 | CSVSRPAYNEQFF
TRBV7-9 | 13 | CASSGGTSGPSDF
TRBV10-2 | 15 | CASSPTSDGSGELFF
TRBV5-4 | 14 | CASSTDRGRNEQYF
TRBV7-6 | 11 | CASSSNNEQFF
TRBV2 | 11 | CASAGVWEQFF
TRBV11-3 | 15 | CASSRGTSGGNEQFF
TRBV12-3/TRBV12-4 | 14 | CASRTGTEEQPQHF
TRBV9 | 17 | CASSVAPQSQPNEKLFF
TRBV29-1 | 12 | CSVGETGGGYTF
TRBV9 | 16 | CASSVGSQSGADTQYF
TRBV28 | 11 | CASSLENEQFF
TRBV25-1 | 14 | CASSWASARETQYF
TRBV18 | 17 | CASSNYGTGGTNEKLFF
TRBV7-2 | 14 | CASSLTPYNEKLFF
TRBV5-4 | 14 | CASSQQGTLVFPRF
TRBV20-1 | 15 | CSARAPTGGYNEQFF
TRBV7-2 | 13 | CASSWGDKYEQYF
TRBV11-1 | 14 | CASSLAAGVYGYTF
TRBV30 | 13 | CATGRTSGNTIYF
TRBV13 | 15 | CASSLHVYSNQPQHF
TRBV7-9 | 13 | CASSLPGPYEQYF
TRBV6-5 | 14 | CASSTGGYGYEQYF
TRBV7-9 | 17 | CASSLPSGGGVSDTQYF
TRBV6-5 | 17 | CASSFWGTGTGANVLTF
TRBV7-2 | 15 | CASSLEAGGIYEQYF
TRBV6-5 | 17 | CASSFTQGIVYNSPLHF
TRBV7-9 | 15 | CASSRTSGGADTQYF
TRBV18 | 15 | CASSGQEAGNQPQHF
TRBV5-1 | 14 | CASRSGTGVETQYF
TRBV25-1 | 15 | CASSVQGGVGETQYF
TRBV12-3/TRBV12-4 | 13 | CASSFTRTGRDFF
TRBV7-9 | 16 | CASSFSGWAAGNEQYF
TRBV7-9 | 14 | CASSLGKANIEAFF
TRBV3-1 | 14 | CASSQDWRSGELFF